A single sample gave rise to the 16 T cell receptor beta chains below, sequenced in a study of T cells in Graves' hyperthyroidism and ophthalmopathy. Regions amplified from RNA transcripts were the TCR beta CDR3 regions. Carried out on the TCR CDR3, a first-round RT-PCR used the HTBI primer set. One entry per CDR3 protein results from TCRdb running MiXCR on the multiplex PCR reads. This sample has roughly 380,000 distinct CDR3 sequences, with roughly 14% found just once. Sequencing was done on a sample of blood. The receptor set was obtained from a woman aged 55-75 years with Graves' hyperthyroidism.

This clonotype has ten or more counts. V is TRBV27 and J is TRBJ2-7, with D perhaps TRBD1 (7 bases). The ends were cut back, 6 bases at V and 2 bases at J, with 20 bases in the middle. The CDR3 runs to 16 residues. Germline loops: CDR1 MNHEY, CDR2 SMNVEV (reference sequence). This CDR3 reads CASSKNAGGSAYEQYF. In nucleotides, the CDR3 is TGTGCCAGCAGCAAGAACGCAGGGGGGTCGGCCTACGAGCAGTACTTC.

The table lists this clonotype with a few counts. One junction end does not reproduce the germline sequence, and a read error may be involved. J is TRBJ2-3 and V is TRBV4-1; D perhaps matches TRBD1 (5 bases). CDR1 MGHRA and CDR2 YSYEKL come from the germline V gene. This CDR3 is built from 14 residues. DNA of the CDR3: TGCGCCAGCAGCCAAGATAAGCAGACAGATACACAGTATTTT. Translating gives CASSQDKQTDTQYF.

This clonotype was observed a handful of times. The chain links TRBV6-9 to TRBJ1-3; D is undetermined. The CDR3 has 19 amino acids. Germline values: CDR1 MNHGY, CDR2 SVAAGI. V dropped 4 bases and J dropped 2 bases, with 24 bases sitting between them. CDR3 nucleotide sequence: TGTGCCAGCAGTTTAAGGAAGATAAATCTCTCGGGCCCTGGAAACACCATATATTTT. Its protein is CASSLRKINLSGPGNTIYF.

In this sample, this clonotype turned up a few times. The chain links TRBV27 to TRBJ1-2; the match to TRBD1 covers 10 bases. V gave up 6 bases and J gave up 4 bases; unmatched junction bases: 5. CDR1 MNHEY and CDR2 SMNVEV come from the germline V gene (reference sequence). CDR3 size: 14 residues. This chain's CDR3 is CASRTGGSGYGYTF. The CDR3 coding sequence is TGTGCCAGCAGGACAGGGGGCTCAGGCTATGGCTACACCTTC.

CDR3 DNA: TGTGCCAGCAGCCAGCTACGCTACGAGCAGTACTTC. This encodes CASSQLRYEQYF. The chain has TRBV3-1 and TRBJ2-7; unclear D gene. Germline V gene lookup returns CDR1 LGHDT and CDR2 YNNKEL (reference sequence). This CDR3 comprises 12 residues. V dropped 3 bases and J dropped 3 bases, with 6 bases sitting between them.

This clonotype came up many times. The chain employs TRBV6-5 and TRBJ1-1; 10 bases line up with TRBD1. Germline CDR1 and CDR2: MNHEY and SVGAGI. V was pared by 2 bases and J by 1 base, with 4 bases of the junction left unmatched. CDR3 length equals 16 residues. The DNA for the CDR3 is TGTGCCAGCAGTTACCAGACAGGGGGCCGGAACACTGAAGCTTTCTTT. Its protein is CASSYQTGGRNTEAFF.

This clonotype has ten or more counts. The V call is TRBV9, the J call TRBJ1-1; no reliable D call. Germline lookup yields CDR1 SGDLS and CDR2 YYNGEE. Trimming took off 3 bases at V and 3 bases at J, with 18 bases between the two ends. The CDR3 contains 16 residues. This CDR3 reads CASSGGSAGLDTEAFF. The CDR3 DNA follows: TGTGCCAGCAGCGGCGGAAGTGCGGGTTTGGACACTGAAGCTTTCTTT.

This chain links TRBV6-1 with TRBJ1-2; 10 bases map to TRBD1. Trimming removed 7 bases from V and 6 bases from J; junction bases left unmatched: 11. The CDR3 extends over 15 amino acids. Germline assignment: CDR1 MNHNS and CDR2 SASEGT. The DNA of the CDR3 is TGTGCCAGCAACGAAGCGGCGACAGGGGGCGATGGCTACACCTTC. It specifies CASNEAATGGDGYTF.

The sample holds many counts of this clonotype. The CDR3 reads CSAQRSLQTHEQYF. CDR3 sequence (DNA): TGCAGTGCTCAGAGGTCGCTACAGACCCACGAGCAGTACTTC. The chain has TRBV20-1 and TRBJ2-7, with unresolved D. Germline CDR1 reads DFQATT; CDR2 reads SNEGSKA (reference sequence). This CDR3 is 14 amino acids long. With 5 bases removed from V and 5 bases from J, the gap between germline ends came to 19 bases.

This clonotype has at least ten counts. V usage is TRBV30 and J usage is TRBJ2-1, with a weak D call TRBD2 (7 bases). Germline values: CDR1 GTSNPN, CDR2 SVGIG (reference sequence). There are 14 residues in the CDR3. Trimming stripped 2 bases from V and 9 bases from J, with 17 bases between. This chain's CDR3 is CAWSFGGQRGEQFF. CDR3 sequence (DNA): TGTGCCTGGAGTTTCGGGGGGCAAAGGGGTGAGCAGTTCTTC. Filled out from reference TRBV30 and TRBJ2-1, the complete variable domain reads SQTIHQWPATLVQPVGSPLSLECTVEGTSNPNLYWYRQAAGRGLQLLFYSVGIGQISSEVPQNLSASRPQDRQFILSSKKLLLSDSGFYLCAWSFGGQRGEQFFGPGTRLTVL.

This clonotype was observed at least ten times. The chain recombines TRBV28 with TRBJ2-6, with a weak D call TRBD1 (5 bases). This CDR3 region has 14 residues. The germline V gene has CDR1 MDHEN and CDR2 SYDVKM. V was trimmed by 7 bases and J by 1 base, leaving 8 bases between them. The CDR3 reads CASTSGSGANVLTF. CDR3 DNA sequence: TGTGCCAGCACCTCAGGGTCTGGGGCCAACGTCCTGACTTTC.

The J gene is TRBJ2-3, the V gene TRBV4-1; D remains unclear. This CDR3 contains 16 residues. Trimming shortened V by 1 base and J by 4 bases, and 15 bases separated the two germline ends. The V gene's germline CDR1 is MGHRA and CDR2 YSYEKL. The CDR3 nucleotides read TGCGCCAGCAGCCAAGCCAACCCAGTCGTATCAGATACGCAGTATTTT. Translation: CASSQANPVVSDTQYF.

This clonotype was observed at least ten times. This chain links TRBV20-1 with TRBJ2-7; 15 nucleotides line up with TRBD2. CDR3 length: 15 residues. Germline CDR1 is DFQATT and CDR2 is SNEGSKA (reference sequence). V was clipped by 6 bases and J by 6 bases; unmatched bases: 9. The CDR3 nucleotides are TGCAGTGCCCTCGGACTAGCGGGAGGGCCTGGCGAGCAGTACTTC. Amino acids: CSALGLAGGPGEQYF.

This clonotype was seen only a few times. CDR3 residues: CSLLGRFYGEQFF. Written as DNA, the CDR3 is TGCAGCCTCTTGGGCCGGTTTTATGGTGAGCAGTTCTTC. This chain joins TRBV29-1 and TRBJ2-1; no reliable D call. Trimming removed 8 bases at V and 9 bases at J, with 20 bases between. The V gene's germline CDR1 is SQVTM and CDR2 ANQGSEA. This CDR3 is 13 amino acids long.

This clonotype has a handful of counts. V is TRBV15 and J is TRBJ2-1, with a weak D call TRBD1 (5 bases). The germline CDR1 and CDR2 sequences are LNHNV and YYDKDF (reference sequence). The CDR3 runs 15 residues. With 0 bases removed from V and 5 bases from J, the gap between germline ends came to 11 bases. As DNA, the CDR3 is TGTGCCACCAGCAGAGATGTGGGGCGTCACAATGAGCAGTTCTTC. This encodes CATSRDVGRHNEQFF.

This clonotype was detected ten times or more. The chain combines TRBV25-1 with TRBJ1-2, with D perhaps TRBD1 (5 bases). Germline CDR1 and CDR2: MGHDK and SYGVNS. There are 15 residues in the CDR3. The ends were cut back, 5 bases at V and 3 bases at J, with 16 bases in the middle. CDR3 amino acids: CASSRVGDSDYGYTF. The CDR3 DNA reads TGTGCCAGCAGTCGAGTGGGGGATTCGGACTATGGCTACACCTTC.